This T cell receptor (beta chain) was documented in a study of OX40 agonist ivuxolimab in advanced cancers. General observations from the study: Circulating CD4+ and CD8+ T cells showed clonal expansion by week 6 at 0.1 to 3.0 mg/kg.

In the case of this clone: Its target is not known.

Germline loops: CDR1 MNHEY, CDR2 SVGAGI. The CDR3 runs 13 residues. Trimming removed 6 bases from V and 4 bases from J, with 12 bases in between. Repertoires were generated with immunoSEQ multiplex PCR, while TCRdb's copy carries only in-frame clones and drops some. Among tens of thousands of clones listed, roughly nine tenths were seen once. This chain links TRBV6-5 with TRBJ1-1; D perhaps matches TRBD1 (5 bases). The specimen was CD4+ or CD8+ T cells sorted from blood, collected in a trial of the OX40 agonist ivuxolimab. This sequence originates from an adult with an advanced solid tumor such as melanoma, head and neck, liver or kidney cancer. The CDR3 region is CASSQGKSTEAFF. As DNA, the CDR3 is TGTGCCAGCAGCCAGGGAAAAAGCACTGAAGCTTTCTTT.